This T cell receptor (beta chain) was sequenced during a study of blood T cell repertoires in COVID-19. Study as a whole: The United States, Italy and Spain were the sources of the acute and convalescent COVID-19 samples. PBMCs, B-cell-depleted T cells, or T cells were the source of the cDNA or gDNA that made up the material.

As processed by the authors: Amplification from reference gene primers served as the basis for estimated nucleated cell counts. Generated by immunoSEQ multiplex PCR, the TCRdb table keeps only in-frame clones and is missing some. V, J and clone size are taken as reported in that table, and D and trimming were inferred from the DNA itself. Found here are about 210,000 clones, roughly 78% of them singletons; the top ten hold 9.5% to 15%. CDR3 length: 14 residues. Germline assignment: CDR1 MNHEY and CDR2 SMNVEV (reference sequence). V gave up 3 bases and J gave up 0 bases, with 6 bases separating them. The sample was peripheral blood. The TCR originated in a middle-aged woman with acute or convalescent COVID-19. This chain joins TRBV27 and TRBJ2-1, with a possible D match to TRBD1 (5 bases). CDR3 region: CASSFQGSYNEQFF. The CDR3 nucleotides are TGTGCCAGCAGTTTTCAGGGCTCCTACAATGAGCAGTTCTTC.